This T cell receptor (beta chain) was sequenced in a study of neurological immune-mediated disorders. With 10-nucleotide random UMIs, 5'RACE was used to make the cDNA. The authors obtained over 180 million TCR-beta sequences from 15-18 subjects per sequencing run. TCRdb passed the 5' RACE reads through MiXCR, listing each CDR3 protein once. The sample lists 66,000 or so distinct CDR3 sequences, almost 3.5% occurring once. General study points: When grouped phylogenetically, the repertoires of 18 of the 34 multiple sclerosis patients fell together in one related-CDR3 cluster, which is a possible signature.

Stored at -80 C, 2 million PBMCs were the source of the unsorted libraries. This clonotype came up a few times. The antigen is not known. One end of the junction does not line up with germline, which may come from a read error. The germline CDR1 and CDR2 sequences are LGHDT and YNNKEL (reference sequence). The CDR3 is 12 amino acids. Sequenced sample: PBMCs. The rearrangement links TRBV3-1 to TRBJ1-1; D not resolved. This TCR derives from a man aged 35 to 55 with multiple sclerosis. Written as DNA, the CDR3 is TGTGACAGCAGCAAGGAGCGGGGAGAAGCTTTCTTT. Protein: CDSSKERGEAFF.